Listed below are T cell receptor beta chains from one sample, sequenced in a study of graft-versus-host responses after intestinal transplantation. These receptors' antigens are unknown. The repertoire was sequenced with immunoSEQ multiplex PCR; TCRdb's copy has only in-frame clones and lacks some. The data show about 39,000 clones, with about 96% seen just once and less than 0.25% held by the top ten. Sequenced here: unstimulated CD8+ T cells sorted from spleen or lymph node cells, sampled before transplant. All receptors come from a human donor who was the organ donor for an intestinal transplant. The CDR3 runs from the conserved cysteine through the conserved F or W. Fields, in order: D gene, V gene, J gene, CDR3 protein, CDR3 DNA. D genes are given only for firm matches.

D: .; V: TRBV7-9; J: TRBJ1-2; CDR3: CASSLTGNHGYTF; DNA: TGTGCCAGCAGCTTAACGGGGAACCATGGCTACACCTTC
D: .; V: TRBV7-6; J: TRBJ1-1; CDR3: CASSLAHNTEAFF; DNA: TGTGCCAGCAGCTTAGCCCACAACACTGAAGCTTTCTTT
D: .; V: TRBV7-6; J: TRBJ2-2; CDR3: CASTVMNTGELFF; DNA: TGTGCCAGCACGGTCATGAACACCGGGGAGCTGTTTTTT
D: TRBD2; V: TRBV5-1; J: TRBJ2-3; CDR3: CASSLSGGEDTQYF; DNA: TGCGCCAGCAGCCTTAGCGGGGGCGAAGATACGCAGTATTTT
D: TRBD2; V: TRBV27; J: TRBJ2-3; CDR3: CASRTSGGTDTQYF; DNA: TGTGCCAGCAGGACTAGCGGGGGGACAGATACGCAGTATTTT
D: .; V: TRBV2; J: TRBJ2-2; CDR3: CASSDVPGITITGELFF; DNA: TGTGCCAGCAGTGATGTACCAGGGATTACCATAACCGGGGAGCTGTTTTTT
D: TRBD2; V: TRBV28; J: TRBJ2-3; CDR3: CASSLGSGEDTQYF; DNA: TGTGCCAGCAGTTTGGGTAGCGGGGAGGATACGCAGTATTTT
D: .; V: TRBV6-5; J: TRBJ1-1; CDR3: CASSYTLGNTEAFF; DNA: TGTGCCAGCAGTTATACCCTCGGGAACACTGAAGCTTTCTTT
D: .; V: TRBV28; J: TRBJ1-5; CDR3: CASSARQVLNQPQHF; DNA: TGTGCCAGCAGTGCACGACAGGTACTCAATCAGCCCCAGCATTTT
D: .; V: TRBV7-6; J: TRBJ2-5; CDR3: CASSLFVAEETQYF; DNA: TGTGCCAGCAGCTTATTTGTAGCTGAAGAGACCCAGTACTTC
D: .; V: TRBV5-4; J: TRBJ1-2; CDR3: CASSPRAGYGYTF; DNA: TGTGCCAGCAGCCCCCGGGCGGGCTATGGCTACACCTTC